Listed here are 9 T cell receptor beta chains from one sample, sequenced in a study of early T cells in non-severe SARS-CoV-2 infection. TCRdb passed the 5' RACE reads through MiXCR, listing each CDR3 protein once. The repertoire consists of more than 90,000 distinct CDR3 sequences, with roughly 9.6% occurring once and the leading ten covering 5.1%. Sequenced: whole blood. All receptors come from an adult who was a healthcare worker with PCR-confirmed SARS-CoV-2 infection or an uninfected control (not recorded which).

The V and J genes are TRBV11-1 and TRBJ2-3; D is unresolved. Germline V lookup: CDR1 SGHAT, CDR2 FQDESV (reference sequence). Trimming left V 5 bases short and J 4 bases short, with 10 bases between. The CDR3 is 13 amino acids. CDR3 in DNA: TGTGCCAGCAGCCTGTACAGTGCAGATACGCAGTATTTT. Encoded protein: CASSLYSADTQYF.

This clonotype showed up just a few times. The chain carries TRBV27 and TRBJ1-1; D is ambiguous. The CDR3 consists of 16 residues. Trimming shortened V by 3 bases and J by 0 bases, and 14 bases separated the two germline ends. CDR1 is MNHEY and CDR2 is SMNVEV in the germline V gene (reference sequence). CDR3 in amino acids: CASSLGFGSLNTEAFF. The CDR3 bases are TGTGCCAGCAGTTTGGGTTTCGGATCTCTGAACACTGAAGCTTTCTTT.

This clonotype was detected a few times. The gene calls are TRBV29-1 and TRBJ2-3, with a tentative D call TRBD2 (5 bases). In germline, CDR1 is SQVTM, CDR2 ANQGSEA. This CDR3 contains 14 residues. Trimming pared 7 bases from V and 3 bases from J, leaving 17 bases between. DNA for the CDR3: TGCAGCGGCCGTATGGCGGGCCAAACAGATACGCAGTATTTT. Amino acids: CSGRMAGQTDTQYF.

This clonotype turned up a few times. The rearrangement uses TRBV6-6 and TRBJ2-2; D is possibly TRBD1 (6 bases). CDR3 size: 15 residues. The V gene's germline CDR1 is MNHNY and CDR2 SVGAGI (reference sequence). The ends were cut back, 4 bases at V and 1 base at J, with 10 bases in the middle. DNA for the CDR3: TGTGCCAGCAGTTTCTGGGGGCGGAACACCGGGGAGCTGTTTTTT. Translation gives CASSFWGRNTGELFF.

This clonotype was seen repeatedly, ten times or more. The CDR3 here is CASSSGGPGYNEQFF. The CDR3 nucleotides are TGTGCCAGCAGTTCTGGGGGGCCGGGATACAATGAGCAGTTCTTC. The chain links TRBV2 to TRBJ2-1, with D possibly being TRBD1 or TRBD2 (6 bases each). The CDR3 has 15 residues. Looked up from germline, CDR1 is SNHLY and CDR2 is FYNNEI. V lost 5 bases and J lost 4, with 15 bases in between.

The chain combines TRBV7-9 with TRBJ2-5; TRBD2 matches at 7 bases. This CDR3 spans 16 amino acids. V dropped 3 bases and J dropped 1; count of bases not matched to a gene: 8. CDR1 is SEHNR and CDR2 is FQNEAQ in the germline V gene (reference sequence). The CDR3 sequence: CASSLGRASTQETQYF. The CDR3 nucleotides are TGTGCCAGCAGCTTGGGGAGGGCTTCTACCCAAGAGACCCAGTACTTC.

This clonotype was recorded many times. The chain joins TRBV15 to TRBJ2-2; D not resolved. CDR3 length: 14 residues. Germline CDR1 reads LNHNV; CDR2 reads YYDKDF (reference sequence). The ends were cut back, 6 bases at V and 3 bases at J, with 11 bases in the middle. CDR3 amino acids: CATSLTPYTGELFF. CDR3 bases: TGTGCCACCAGTTTAACCCCATACACCGGGGAGCTGTTTTTT.

This clonotype was counted a few times. This chain connects TRBV14 to TRBJ2-7, with D perhaps being TRBD1 or TRBD2 (5 bases each). Germline CDR1 SGHDN, CDR2 FVKESK. The CDR3 is 17 amino acids. V dropped 1 base and J dropped 2 bases, with 18 bases sitting between them. The CDR3 nucleotides read TGTGCCAGCAGCCAAGGGAGAATGGGGGTAAGGCCCTACGAGCAGTACTTC. Protein product: CASSQGRMGVRPYEQYF. The full variable domain, with the rest looked up from reference TRBV14 and TRBJ2-7, is EAGVTQFPSHSVIEKGQTVTLRCDPISGHDNLYWYRRVMGKEIKFLLHFVKESKQDESGMPNNRFLAERTGGTYSTLKVQPAELEDSGVYFCASSQGRMGVRPYEQYFGPGTRLTVT.

The chain employs TRBV9 and TRBJ2-1, with a weak D call TRBD1 (6 bases). The germline V and J ends were trimmed by 1 base and 3 bases, with 11 bases remaining between them. This CDR3 has 15 amino acids. Germline assignment: CDR1 SGDLS and CDR2 YYNGEE. CDR3 nucleotide sequence: TGTGCCAGCAGCGTAAGTGAGGGGGTCTACAATGAGCAGTTCTTC. It is translated as CASSVSEGVYNEQFF.